This note documents a single T cell receptor beta chain sequence. Its antigen is undetermined. The sample comes from a study of cytomegalovirus exposure and HLA in healthy donors. Study-level points and caveats: It was shown in a later analysis that HLA-associated TCR beta chains were more clonally expanded than other, equally common chains.

CDR1 MNHNS and CDR2 SASEGT come from the germline V gene. The CDR3 is 19 amino acids. V lost 2 bases and J 0 bases, leaving 17 bases between the germline ends. The PCR made use of 60 Vbeta and 13 Jbeta primers. Assay used: immunoSEQ multiplex PCR; TCRdb lists only in-frame clones, some missing. The sample holds 100,000 to 120,000 clones, about 80% seen once. The sample was PBMCs. This rearrangement joins TRBV6-1 to TRBJ2-6; perhaps TRBD1 as D (5 bases). This clonotype was obtained from a man aged 30-40 years in good health and CMV-seropositive. The CDR3 loop reads CASSERTQFTRSGANVLTF. In nucleotides, the CDR3 is TGTGCCAGCAGTGAACGGACACAATTTACGCGCTCTGGGGCCAACGTCCTGACTTTC.